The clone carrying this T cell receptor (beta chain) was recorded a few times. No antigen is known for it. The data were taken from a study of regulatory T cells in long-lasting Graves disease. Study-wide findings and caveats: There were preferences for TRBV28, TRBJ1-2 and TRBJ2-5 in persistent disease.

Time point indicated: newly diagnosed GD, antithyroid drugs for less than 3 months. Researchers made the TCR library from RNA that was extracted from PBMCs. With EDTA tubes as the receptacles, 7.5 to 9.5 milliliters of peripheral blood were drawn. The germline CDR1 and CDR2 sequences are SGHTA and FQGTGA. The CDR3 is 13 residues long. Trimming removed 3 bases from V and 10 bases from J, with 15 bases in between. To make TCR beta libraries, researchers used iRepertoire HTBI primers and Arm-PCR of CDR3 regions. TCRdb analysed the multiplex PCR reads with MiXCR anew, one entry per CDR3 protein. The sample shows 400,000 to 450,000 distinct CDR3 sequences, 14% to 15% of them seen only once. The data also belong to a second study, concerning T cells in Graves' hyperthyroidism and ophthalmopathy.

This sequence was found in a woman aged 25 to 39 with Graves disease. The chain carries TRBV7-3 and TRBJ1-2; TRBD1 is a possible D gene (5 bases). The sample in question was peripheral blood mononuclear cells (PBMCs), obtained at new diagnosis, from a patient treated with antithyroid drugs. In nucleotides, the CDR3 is TGTGCCAGCAGCTTTGAGGGGTGGTCAGACTACACCTTC. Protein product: CASSFEGWSDYTF.